A single sample is the source of the 28 T cell receptor beta chains below, sequenced in a study of T cell repertoires in cytomegalovirus infection. TCRdb fed the reads into MiXCR, producing one record per CDR3 protein. The repertoire has about 490,000 distinct CDR3 sequences, approximately 10% of them found once; the top ten carry around 9.6%. The sample was PBMCs. The receptor set was obtained from a human donor in good health (CMV status not recorded). Some clones in this sample may be carry-over from other donors' samples.

This clonotype came up once. The chain uses TRBV29-1 and TRBJ2-1, with D possibly being TRBD2 (6 bases). The ends were cut back, 5 bases at V and 6 bases at J, with 14 bases in the middle. Germline V gene data show CDR1 as SQVTM and CDR2 as ANQGSEA. This CDR3 is 13 amino acids long. The CDR3 here is CSVYSGRGNEQFF. For the CDR3, the DNA is TGCAGCGTTTATAGCGGTCGGGGCAATGAGCAGTTCTTC.

This clonotype was observed at least ten times. The chain recombines TRBV7-3 with TRBJ2-6; D call uncertain. CDR3 length: 15 residues. V lost 5 bases and J 2 bases, leaving 10 bases between the germline ends. Germline V gives CDR1 SGHTA, CDR2 FQGTGA. DNA of the CDR3: TGTGCCAGCAGCCTCCAACCGCCTGGGGCCAACGTCCTGACTTTC. This codes for CASSLQPPGANVLTF.

There are many counts of this clonotype. The gene calls are TRBV7-2 and TRBJ1-4; TRBD1 might be the D (6 bases). V lost 0 bases and J lost 3, with 11 bases in between. The CDR3 is 16 amino acids. CDR1 is SGHTA, CDR2 FQGNSA, per germline. The CDR3, as DNA: TGTGCCAGCAGCTTAGCGTCCAGGGGCGCTAATGAAAAACTGTTTTTT. This translates into CASSLASRGANEKLFF.

This clonotype was detected ten times or more. The chain uses TRBV5-6 and TRBJ1-2, with TRBD1 matching over 8 bases. The CDR3 extends over 15 amino acids. The V gene's germline CDR1 is SGHDT and CDR2 YYEEEE. With 6 bases clipped from V and 3 bases from J, the junction kept 10 bases outside the gene matches. The CDR3 region has the DNA TGTGCCAGCACCCTAACCGGGGACAGGTACTATGGCTACACCTTC. This sequence encodes CASTLTGDRYYGYTF.

At least ten counts were recorded for this clonotype. This rearrangement joins TRBV7-8 to TRBJ2-7; TRBD1 might be the D (7 bases). The CDR3 covers 14 residues. Germline V gene sequence: CDR1 SGHVS, CDR2 FQNEAQ. V lost 5 bases, J lost 5 bases, and 16 bases lay in between. DNA for the CDR3: TGTGCCAGCAGCCCCGGGGGTAGGGGGCACGAGCAGTACTTC. It is translated as CASSPGGRGHEQYF.

This clonotype was seen only a few times. V and J are TRBV5-5 and TRBJ1-5; weak D call: TRBD1 (5 bases). Germline CDR1 SGHKS, CDR2 YYEKEE (reference sequence). V lost 0 bases and J lost 7, with 11 bases in between. The CDR3 consists of 14 residues. The CDR3 DNA sequence: TGTGCCAGCAGCTTGGTCTTGAGGGACCAGCCCCAGCATTTT. Translation: CASSLVLRDQPQHF.

This clonotype was observed many times. The rearrangement uses TRBV7-6 and TRBJ1-1; D unresolved. CDR3 size: 13 residues. V dropped 4 bases and J dropped 6 bases, with 12 bases sitting between them. The germline CDR1 and CDR2 sequences are SGHVS and FNYEAQ. DNA of the CDR3: TGTGCCAGCAGCTCCCGGCGGGATTCTGAAGCTTTCTTT. This codes for CASSSRRDSEAFF. Full variable domain (remainder filled in from reference TRBV7-6 and TRBJ1-1): GAGVSQSPRYKVTKRGQDVALRCDPISGHVSLYWYRQALGQGPEFLTYFNYEAQQDKSGLPNDRFSAERPEGSISTLTIQRTEQRDSAMYRCASSSRRDSEAFFGQGTRLTVV.

This clonotype showed up many times. The CDR3 protein is CASGPGGRRVTQYF. CDR3 bases: TGTGCCAGCGGCCCTGGGGGTAGGCGGGTGACCCAGTACTTC. The chain is built from TRBV7-2 and TRBJ2-5, with D perhaps assigned TRBD1 or TRBD2 (5 bases each). Germline CDR1 and CDR2: SGHTA and FQGNSA. V lost 8 bases and J 7 bases, leaving 20 bases between the germline ends. The CDR3 is made up of 14 amino acids.

At least ten counts were recorded for this clonotype. The chain is built from TRBV7-2 and TRBJ1-5; 11 bases fit TRBD1. Trimming at V came to 4 bases and at J to 11 bases, leaving 10 bases not matched to a gene. The germline gives CDR1 SGHTA, CDR2 FQGNSA. The length of the CDR3 is 15 residues. The CDR3 spells CASSWGDRGGSAQHF. The CDR3 coding sequence is TGTGCCAGCAGCTGGGGGGACAGGGGGGGGTCAGCCCAGCATTTT.

This clonotype was recorded at least ten times. V and J are TRBV25-1 and TRBJ1-6; no reliable D call. CDR3 length equals 18 residues. CDR1 and CDR2 (germline): MGHDK, SYGVNS. V was clipped by 3 bases and J by 9 bases, with 24 bases between them. The DNA of the CDR3 is TGTGCCAGCAGTGACACGGGAAAGGGTGGGGTTCCGGGTTCACCCCTCCACTTT. It specifies CASSDTGKGGVPGSPLHF.

The table lists this clonotype with many counts. The chain links TRBV7-3 to TRBJ2-5, with D perhaps matching TRBD2 (6 bases). Per the germline V gene, CDR1 is SGHTA and CDR2 is FQGTGA. V gave up 4 bases and J gave up 0 bases, with 9 bases separating them. CDR3 size: 14 residues. This CDR3 reads CASSYGGYQETQYF. The DNA for the CDR3 is TGTGCCAGCAGCTACGGGGGTTACCAAGAGACCCAGTACTTC. Full variable domain (rest looked up from reference TRBV7-3 and TRBJ2-5): GAGVSQTPSNKVTEKGKYVELRCDPISGHTALYWYRQSLGQGPEFLIYFQGTGAADDSGLPNDRFFAVRPEGSVSTLKIQRTERGDSAVYLCASSYGGYQETQYFGPGTRLLVL.

The table lists this clonotype with many counts. The chain joins TRBV28 to TRBJ2-7; D tentatively fits TRBD1 or TRBD2 (5 bases each). V was cut by 10 bases and J by 0 bases, with 16 bases left in between. CDR3 length: 14 amino acids. Germline V gene data show CDR1 as MDHEN and CDR2 as SYDVKM. CDR3 sequence (DNA): TGTGCCATCGTGGGACCTAGAAACTCCTACGAGCAGTACTTC. Translating it yields CAIVGPRNSYEQYF.

This clonotype was observed a handful of times. This chain links TRBV3-1 with TRBJ1-1; TRBD1 matches at 7 bases. V trimming: 1 base; J trimming: 7 bases; junction bases outside the gene matches: 3. Germline V gives CDR1 LGHDT, CDR2 YNNKEL (reference sequence). This CDR3 is built from 13 residues. The CDR3 sequence is CASSQGQGHEAFF. The CDR3 DNA sequence: TGTGCCAGCAGCCAAGGACAGGGCCATGAAGCTTTCTTT. Together with reference TRBV3-1 and TRBJ1-1, the CDR3 gives the full variable domain: DTAVSQTPKYLVTQMGNDKSIKCEQNLGHDTMYWYKQDSKKFLKIMFSYNNKELIINETVPNRFSPKSPDKAHLNLHINSLELGDSAVYFCASSQGQGHEAFFGQGTRLTVV.

This clonotype was counted many times. This chain connects TRBV7-3 to TRBJ2-2; TRBD2 matches at 7 bases. The CDR3 length is 13 residues. The germline CDR1 and CDR2 sequences are SGHTA and FQGTGA. The J segment lost 8 bases and the V segment lost 7 bases, leaving 7 bases of the junction unmatched. The chain's CDR3 is CASTASGGGELFF. The CDR3 DNA is TGTGCCAGCACGGCTAGCGGTGGGGGGGAGCTGTTTTTT. Variable domain in full (rest from reference TRBV7-3 and TRBJ2-2): GAGVSQTPSNKVTEKGKYVELRCDPISGHTALYWYRQSLGQGPEFLIYFQGTGAADDSGLPNDRFFAVRPEGSVSTLKIQRTERGDSAVYLCASTASGGGELFFGEGSRLTVL.

The genes are TRBV7-9 and TRBJ1-2; D is ambiguous. The CDR3 runs 16 residues. V was trimmed by 5 bases and J by 4 bases, leaving 20 bases between them. The germline gives CDR1 SEHNR, CDR2 FQNEAQ (reference sequence). This CDR3 reads CASSPHPGDRAYGYTF. The CDR3 nucleotides read TGTGCCAGCAGCCCCCATCCGGGTGATAGGGCCTATGGCTACACCTTC.

This clonotype occurred many times. The chain links TRBV27 to TRBJ1-5; 7 bases line up with TRBD1. The J segment lost 0 bases and the V segment lost 4 bases, leaving 3 bases of the junction unmatched. CDR1 and CDR2 (germline): MNHEY, SMNVEV (reference sequence). CDR3 length equals 15 residues. The CDR3 is CASSSTGYSNQPQHF. In DNA, the CDR3 is TGTGCCAGCAGTTCGACAGGGTATAGCAATCAGCCCCAGCATTTT.

This chain uses TRBV28 with TRBJ2-3; tentatively, D is TRBD2 (5 bases). This CDR3 contains 15 residues. Germline CDR1 reads MDHEN; CDR2 reads SYDVKM. Trimming took 4 bases from V and 4 from J, leaving 15 bases between them. CDR3 in amino acids: CASSSLARGADTQYF. CDR3 coding DNA: TGTGCCAGCAGTTCTCTAGCCCGCGGCGCAGATACGCAGTATTTT.

This clonotype was observed at least ten times. This rearrangement joins TRBV18 to TRBJ2-3, with D maybe TRBD2 (6 bases). Trimming took 0 bases from V and 1 from J, leaving 14 bases between them. The CDR3 runs to 17 residues. The germline gives CDR1 KGHSH, CDR2 LQKENI. CDR3 in DNA: TGTGCCAGCTCACCACCCTTTACGGGAGAGGGCACAGATACGCAGTATTTT. It yields the protein CASSPPFTGEGTDTQYF.

The table lists this clonotype with many counts. The genes are TRBV7-3 and TRBJ2-1; the match to TRBD2 covers 10 bases. The junction had 9 bases not matched to a gene; V was cut back by 1 base and J by 3 bases. CDR1 is SGHTA and CDR2 is FQGTGA in the germline V gene. The CDR3 totals 18 residues. The CDR3 loop is CASSLIGTSVSNYNEQFF. CDR3 nucleotide sequence: TGTGCCAGCAGCTTAATAGGGACTAGCGTTTCGAACTACAATGAGCAGTTCTTC. Based on the CDR3 plus reference TRBV7-3 and TRBJ2-1, the full variable domain is GAGVSQTPSNKVTEKGKYVELRCDPISGHTALYWYRQSLGQGPEFLIYFQGTGAADDSGLPNDRFFAVRPEGSVSTLKIQRTERGDSAVYLCASSLIGTSVSNYNEQFFGPGTRLTVL.

There are a few counts of this clonotype. V gene TRBV9 combines with J gene TRBJ1-2; 7 bases are a match to TRBD1. Germline-derived CDR1 and CDR2 are SGDLS and YYNGEE. The CDR3 totals 15 residues. The ends lost 0 bases at V and 2 bases at J; junction bases unmatched: 4. The CDR3 sequence is CASSVADRPNYGYTF. The CDR3 DNA follows: TGTGCCAGCAGCGTAGCGGACAGGCCGAACTATGGCTACACCTTC.

This clonotype was seen many times. The genes are TRBV12-3 or TRBV12-4 and TRBJ1-5, with D unresolved. The CDR3 is made up of 13 amino acids. The V and J ends lost 0 bases and 4 bases respectively, with 4 bases between them. The CDR3 coding sequence is TGTGCCAGCAGTTTAGCAGCAAATCAGCCCCAGCATTTT. Its protein is CASSLAANQPQHF.

The chain has TRBV6-2 or TRBV6-3 and TRBJ2-7; D may correspond to TRBD1 or TRBD2 (5 bases each). V lost 2 bases, J lost 5 bases, and 19 bases lay in between. The CDR3 consists of 16 residues. Germline V gene sequence: CDR1 MNHEY, CDR2 SVGEGT. The CDR3 DNA reads as TGTGCCAGCAGTTACGGACGTCAATTCAGGGAGAACGAGCAGTACTTC. This sequence encodes CASSYGRQFRENEQYF.

This clonotype occurred a few times. This chain joins TRBV19 and TRBJ1-5, with D tentatively TRBD1 (6 bases). Germline lookup yields CDR1 LNHDA and CDR2 SQIVND (reference sequence). V was pared by 7 bases and J by 1 base, with 14 bases between. The CDR3 has 15 amino acids. CDR3 amino acids: CASTESGVSNQPQHF. The CDR3 DNA reads TGTGCCAGTACCGAATCAGGGGTAAGCAATCAGCCCCAGCATTTT.

This clonotype occurred a few times. J is TRBJ2-1 and V is TRBV5-1, with 7 bases that match TRBD1. CDR1 is SGHRS and CDR2 is YFSETQ in the germline V gene. Trimming cost V 6 bases and J 5 bases; bases outside gene matches: 11. The CDR3 runs to 15 residues. The chain's CDR3 is CASTLGGQVNNEQFF. The CDR3 DNA reads TGCGCCAGCACATTAGGAGGACAGGTAAACAATGAGCAGTTCTTC.

This clonotype was observed many times. This chain joins TRBV11-2 and TRBJ2-1; D unclear. V lost 1 base to trimming and J lost 14 bases, with 15 bases between them. CDR3 length equals 13 residues. Per germline, CDR1 SGHAT and CDR2 FQNNGV. The CDR3 sequence is CASSLALERLEFF. The DNA of the CDR3 is TGTGCCAGCAGCTTAGCCCTGGAGCGTCTGGAGTTCTTC.

This clonotype occurred many times. The chain joins TRBV5-1 to TRBJ2-2, with 11 positions matching TRBD2. Germline CDR1 is SGHRS and CDR2 is YFSETQ. This CDR3 is built from 15 residues. V was pared by 3 bases and J by 7 bases, with 5 bases of the junction left unmatched. CDR3 nucleotide sequence: TGCGCCAGCAGCTGGGGACTAGCGGCAGGCGGGGAGCTGTTTTTT. Protein: CASSWGLAAGGELFF.

This clonotype was seen many times. The gene calls are TRBV7-9 and TRBJ1-1; D remains ambiguous. Per germline, CDR1 SEHNR and CDR2 FQNEAQ (reference sequence). The CDR3 contains 14 residues. Trimming cost V 4 bases and J 4 bases, with 13 bases left between them. In nucleotides, the CDR3 is TGTGCCAGCAGCTCGTTAATTTTGGGCACTGAAGCTTTCTTT. Translation gives CASSSLILGTEAFF.

Concerning this clonotype: A much larger clonotype is one base distant, so this may be a read error. The CDR3 loop is CASSAGPGANVLTF. The CDR3 DNA follows: TGTGCCAGCAGTGCAGGGCCTGGGGCCAACGTCCTGACTTTC. The J gene is TRBJ2-6, the V gene TRBV2; D is perhaps TRBD1 (5 bases). The germline gives CDR1 SNHLY, CDR2 FYNNEI. This CDR3 has 14 residues. V lost 4 bases and J lost 2, with 6 bases in between.